This T cell receptor beta chain was captured by sequencing in a study of cytomegalovirus exposure and HLA in healthy donors. Repertoires were generated with immunoSEQ multiplex PCR, while TCRdb's copy carries only in-frame clones and drops some. The sample consists of over 100,000 clones, approximately 87% of them appearing once. Regarding the study as a whole: Investigators reported 150 to 200 TCR beta chains as tied to cytomegalovirus. Three chains linked to CMV were shown in vitro to be specific for CMV antigens.

Looked up from germline, CDR1 is SGHAT and CDR2 is FQDESV (reference sequence). The CDR3 runs to 14 residues. J gave up 6 bases and V 5 bases, and 3 bases lay outside the gene matches. On this clone itself: Its antigen is not known.

The chain couples TRBV11-1 to TRBJ1-6, with 8 positions matching TRBD1. The source is a woman aged 18-29 years in good health and CMV-seropositive. Sequenced material: PBMCs. This CDR3 reads CASSAGQGNSPLHF. The CDR3 DNA reads as TGTGCCAGCAGCGCTGGACAGGGTAATTCACCCCTCCACTTT.